This T cell receptor beta chain appears in the sequencing data of a study of blood T cells in healthy people across ages. Study-level results: Shifts in expanded clonotypes may have been confounded by donor CMV status, which was unknown. Diversity estimated from one million T cells was considered an underestimate.

Primers used in a second PCR of about 6 to 11 cycles were a sample-barcoded 5' primer and a J-beta primer mix. TCRdb used MiXCR to reprocess the 5' RACE reads, holding one entry per CDR3 protein. The sample gives over 1,500,000 distinct CDR3 sequences, about 39% of which show up once; 23% is in the top ten. CDR1 and CDR2 (germline): SGDLS, YYNGEE. CDR3 length: 18 amino acids. Notes on this clonotype: The antigen is unknown. One junction end disagrees with the germline gene, perhaps due to a read error.

The chain combines TRBV9 with TRBJ2-6; TRBD1 agrees at 8 bases. Material for sequencing was blood. The TCR was taken from a human donor in good health. In DNA, the CDR3 is TGTACCAGCAGCCCGCCGACAGGGGAGCCTTCTGGGGCCAACGTCCTGACTTTC. Amino acids: CTSSPPTGEPSGANVLTF.